This T cell receptor (beta chain) was retrieved from a study of technical replicates of blood from several donors. Data came from immunoSEQ multiplex PCR; TCRdb stores just in-frame clones and leaves some out. This table holds approximately 66,000 clones, approximately 90% found once. Trimming took 1 base from V and 0 from J, leaving 10 bases between them. Germline V gene sequence: CDR1 SGHNT, CDR2 YENEEA. This CDR3 is 15 amino acids long. The receptor was derived from a human donor in good health. Some clones in this sample may be carry-over from other donors' samples. The genes are TRBV11-3 and TRBJ2-7; D not resolved. Sequenced: PBMCs. CDR3 sequence: CASSLVRRNSYEQYF. The CDR3 region has the DNA TGTGCCAGCAGCTTAGTTCGCAGGAACTCCTACGAGCAGTACTTC.